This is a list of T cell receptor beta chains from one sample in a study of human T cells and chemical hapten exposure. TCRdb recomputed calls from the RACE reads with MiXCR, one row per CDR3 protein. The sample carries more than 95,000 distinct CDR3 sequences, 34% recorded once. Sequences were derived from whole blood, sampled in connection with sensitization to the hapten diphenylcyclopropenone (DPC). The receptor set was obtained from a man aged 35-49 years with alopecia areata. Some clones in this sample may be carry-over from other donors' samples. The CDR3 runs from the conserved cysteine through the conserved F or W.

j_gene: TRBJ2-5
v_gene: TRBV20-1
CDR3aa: CSASLRGGQGIGAGGWGMETQYF

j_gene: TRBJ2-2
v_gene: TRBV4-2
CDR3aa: CASSLGLAGAVGELFF

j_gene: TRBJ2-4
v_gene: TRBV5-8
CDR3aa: CASSFLWTGMGKNIQYF

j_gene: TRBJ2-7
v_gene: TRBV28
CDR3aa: CASSLRQQLAYEQYF

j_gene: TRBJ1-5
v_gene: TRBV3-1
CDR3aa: CASSQLPGIGNNQPQHF

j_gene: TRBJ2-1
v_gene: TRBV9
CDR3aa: CASSVPGTLEQFF

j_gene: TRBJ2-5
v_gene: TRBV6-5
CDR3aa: CASSRDWTGAETQYF

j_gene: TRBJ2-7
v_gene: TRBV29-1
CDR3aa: CSVVNRGLSYEQYF

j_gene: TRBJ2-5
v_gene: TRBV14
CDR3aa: CASSRRGGPETQYF

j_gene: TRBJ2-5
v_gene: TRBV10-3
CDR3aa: CAINAGDSQETQYF

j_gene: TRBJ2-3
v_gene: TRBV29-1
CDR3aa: CSVVPTTGGTDTQYF

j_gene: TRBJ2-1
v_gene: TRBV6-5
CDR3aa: CASSRFRPDQNEQFF

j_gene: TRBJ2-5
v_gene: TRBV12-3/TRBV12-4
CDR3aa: CASSFIGGETQYF

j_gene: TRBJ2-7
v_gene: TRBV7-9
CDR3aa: CASTRSLYEQYF

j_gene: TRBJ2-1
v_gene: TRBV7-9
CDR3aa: CASSALAGNDNEQFF

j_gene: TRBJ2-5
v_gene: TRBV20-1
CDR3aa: CSAYDRGTETQYF

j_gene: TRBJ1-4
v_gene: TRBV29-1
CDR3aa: CSITTGGEKLFF

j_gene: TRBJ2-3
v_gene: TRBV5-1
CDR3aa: CASSLAVIAGEDTQYF

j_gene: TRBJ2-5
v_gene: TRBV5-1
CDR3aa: CASSLGQGGQETQYF

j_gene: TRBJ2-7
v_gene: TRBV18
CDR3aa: CASSPPTSQTREQYF

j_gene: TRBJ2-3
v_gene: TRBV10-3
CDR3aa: CAILSGIQGDTQYF

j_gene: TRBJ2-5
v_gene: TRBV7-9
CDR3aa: CASSLEASPQETQYF

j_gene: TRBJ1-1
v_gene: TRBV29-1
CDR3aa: CSGIQGRAEAFF

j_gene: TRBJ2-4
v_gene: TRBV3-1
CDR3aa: CASSQAGTLAKNIQYF

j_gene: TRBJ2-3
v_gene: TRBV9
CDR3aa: CASSVADPDTQYF

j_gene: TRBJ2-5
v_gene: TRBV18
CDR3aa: CASSPKETQYF

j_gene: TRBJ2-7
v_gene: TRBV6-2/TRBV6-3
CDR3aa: CASSYAGGSYEQYF

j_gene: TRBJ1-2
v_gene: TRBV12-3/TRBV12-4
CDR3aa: CASSLGWDRGNGYTF

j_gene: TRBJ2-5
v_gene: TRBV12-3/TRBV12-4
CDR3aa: CASVPSGTQETQYF

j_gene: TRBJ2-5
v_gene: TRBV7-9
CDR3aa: CASRSDRGVQETQYF

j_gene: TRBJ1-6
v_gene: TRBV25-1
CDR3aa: CASSDHRDNSPLHF

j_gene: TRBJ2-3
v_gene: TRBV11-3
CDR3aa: CASSSPLASGKDTQYF

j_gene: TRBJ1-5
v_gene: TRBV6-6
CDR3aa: CASSTGQGGQPQHF

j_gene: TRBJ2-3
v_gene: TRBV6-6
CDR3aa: CASNPPYPGGPADTQYF

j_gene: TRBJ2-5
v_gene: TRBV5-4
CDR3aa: CASRTPGPQETQYF

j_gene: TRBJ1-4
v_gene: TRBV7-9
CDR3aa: CASSRATGGDREKLFF

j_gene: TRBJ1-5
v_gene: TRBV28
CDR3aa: CASSLVRVLYNQPQHF

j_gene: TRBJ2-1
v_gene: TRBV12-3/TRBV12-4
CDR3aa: CASRTSGRAPSYEQFF

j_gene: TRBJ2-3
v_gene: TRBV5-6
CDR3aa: CASSWDTGTQYF

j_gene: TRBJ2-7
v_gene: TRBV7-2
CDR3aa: CASSQFSSVGYEQYF

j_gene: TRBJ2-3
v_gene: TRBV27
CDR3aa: CASSLGTSGFRDTQYF